The source of this T cell receptor (beta chain) is a study of T cells in localized non-small cell lung cancer. General study findings and limits: Patients showing higher blood T cell density tended to see longer overall survival. Clonality of T cells reached its maximum in uninvolved adjacent lung, surpassing tumor.

The J segment lost 9 bases and the V segment lost 3 bases, leaving 16 bases of the junction unmatched. The CDR3 contains 16 residues. CDR1 MNHEY and CDR2 SMNVEV come from the germline V gene (reference sequence). Regarding this clone: No antigen is known for it.

TCRdb's table, derived via immunoSEQ multiplex PCR, lists solely in-frame clones and lacks some. This sample has some 78,000 clones, with 84% found just once. Sequenced material: peripheral blood, taken before any cancer treatment. The sequence was collected from a man aged 35-69 years with stage I lung adenocarcinoma. V usage is TRBV27 and J usage is TRBJ2-5; 7 nucleotides line up with TRBD1. The CDR3 DNA is TGTGCCAGCAGTTTGGTGGGGACAGCAGCTTCCGTGTCCCAGTACTTC. Residues: CASSLVGTAASVSQYF.